Each of the 18 T cell receptor beta chains below was sequenced from the same sample in a study of blood T cells in healthy people across ages. A sample-barcoded 5' primer and a J-beta primer mix were used in a second PCR of about 6 to 12 cycles. MiXCR, run by TCRdb on the 5' RACE reads, gives a single entry per CDR3 protein. The sample gives almost 800,000 distinct CDR3 sequences, over 45% of which show up once; approximately 23% is in the top ten. Sequencing used blood. These receptors were taken from a man between 25 and 39 years old in good health.

The chain has TRBV7-2 and TRBJ2-3; possible D gene TRBD2, 5 bases. CDR1 is SGHTA, CDR2 FQGNSA, per germline. Trimming cost V 3 bases and J 1 base, with 11 bases left between them. CDR3 length equals 15 residues. Here the CDR3 DNA reads TGTGCCAGCAGCTTTACGGGGTGGGGCACAGATACGCAGTATTTT. It codes for CASSFTGWGTDTQYF.

V gene TRBV10-2 combines with J gene TRBJ2-1; maybe TRBD2 (6 bases). Per germline, CDR1 WSHSY and CDR2 SAAADI. The CDR3 length is 14 residues. V shed 6 bases and J shed 5 bases, with 14 bases lying between them. In nucleotides, the CDR3 is TGCGCCAGCAGGTTAACCGGGACTCACAATGAGCAGTTCTTC. Amino acids: CASRLTGTHNEQFF.

The gene calls are TRBV4-2 and TRBJ2-7; D call uncertain. The J call may be mistaken, given a closer DNA end match to TRBJ2-5. The V gene's germline CDR1 is LGHNA and CDR2 YNFKEQ. The CDR3 loop spans 14 amino acids. As DNA, the CDR3 is TGTGCCAGCAGCCAAGAAAGGACGGGAGAGACCCAGTACTTC. This sequence encodes CASSQERTGETQYF.

This chain joins TRBV11-2 and TRBJ2-7, with D unclear. Germline lookup yields CDR1 SGHAT and CDR2 FQNNGV. The CDR3 is 16 amino acids. V lost 4 bases to trimming and J lost 0 bases, with 16 bases between them. The CDR3 here is CASSSPTRSSSYEQYF. The CDR3 DNA is TGTGCCAGCAGCTCCCCGACCCGCTCCAGCTCCTACGAGCAGTACTTC.

In DNA form, the CDR3 reads TGTGCCAGCAGTGCCCGGGATCCGAGGGATACGCAGTATTTT. This sequence encodes CASSARDPRDTQYF. The rearrangement joins TRBV6-5 to TRBJ2-3; D possibly corresponds to TRBD2 (5 bases). This CDR3 region has 14 residues. With 5 bases removed from V and 6 bases from J, the gap between germline ends came to 15 bases. Germline CDR1 MNHEY, CDR2 SVGAGI.

The rearrangement links TRBV3-1 to TRBJ2-5; D is uncertain. CDR3 size: 12 residues. The germline CDR1 and CDR2 sequences are LGHDT and YNNKEL (reference sequence). Trimming cost V 1 base and J 3 bases, with 3 bases left between them. CDR3 protein: CASSQAEETQYF. The CDR3 coding sequence is TGTGCCAGCAGCCAAGCGGAAGAGACCCAGTACTTC.

In this sample, this clonotype turned up a few times. The V gene is TRBV20-1, the J gene TRBJ1-1; TRBD1 is a possible D gene (5 bases). This CDR3 is 11 amino acids long. V shed 6 bases and J shed 5 bases, with 10 bases lying between them. From germline, CDR1 is DFQATT and CDR2 SNEGSKA (reference sequence). This CDR3 is CSARGNTEAFF. DNA for the CDR3: TGCAGTGCAAGGGGCAATACTGAAGCTTTCTTT.

The gene calls are TRBV7-6 and TRBJ2-7; TRBD2 matches at 7 bases. V lost 5 bases, J lost 4 bases, and 11 bases stayed unmatched. Per the germline V gene, CDR1 is SGHVS and CDR2 is FNYEAQ. This CDR3 region has 15 residues. The chain's CDR3 is CASSVNPGTNYEQYF. The DNA of the CDR3 is TGTGCCAGCAGCGTAAATCCCGGGACTAATTACGAGCAGTACTTC.

V usage is TRBV5-4 and J usage is TRBJ2-7; D is possibly TRBD1 or TRBD2 (5 bases each). The CDR3 covers 15 residues. The V and J ends lost 0 bases and 3 bases respectively, with 13 bases between them. CDR1 and CDR2 from the germline V gene are SGHNT and YYREEE (reference sequence). As DNA, the CDR3 is TGTGCCAGCAGCTTGGACCCCGGGACGGACTACGAGCAGTACTTC. Encoded protein: CASSLDPGTDYEQYF.

The chain joins TRBV7-9 to TRBJ2-7; D is perhaps TRBD1 (6 bases). The J call may be mistaken, given a closer DNA end match to TRBJ2-5. The CDR3 length is 15 residues. Germline V gene sequence: CDR1 SEHNR, CDR2 FQNEAQ (reference sequence). The CDR3 sequence is CASSLGQGLEETQYF. In nucleotides, the CDR3 is TGTGCCAGCAGCTTAGGGCAGGGGCTTGAAGAGACCCAGTACTTC.

This clonotype was counted a few times. An end of the junction does not agree with germline; a read error may underlie this. The chain is built from TRBV4-2 and TRBJ2-4; a weak D match, TRBD2 (6 bases). This CDR3 has 15 amino acids. The V gene's germline CDR1 is LGHNA and CDR2 YNFKEQ. The CDR3 region has the DNA TGTGCCAACAGCCAGAAAGATCGGGAGAAAAACATTCAGTACTTC. Amino acids: CANSQKDREKNIQYF.

The gene calls are TRBV7-2 and TRBJ2-3; weak D call: TRBD2 (5 bases). Between the trimmed V and J ends, which lost 4 bases and 4 bases, there was a span of 21 bases. Germline CDR1 reads SGHTA; CDR2 reads FQGNSA. This CDR3 comprises 17 residues. The CDR3 sequence is CASSSTRREGSADTQYF. Here the CDR3 DNA reads TGTGCCAGCAGCTCCACTAGGAGAGAGGGTAGTGCAGATACGCAGTATTTT. The full variable domain, with the rest looked up from reference TRBV7-2 and TRBJ2-3, is GAGVSQSPSNKVTEKGKDVELRCDPISGHTALYWYRQSLGQGLEFLIYFQGNSAPDKSGLPSDRFSAERTGGSVSTLTIQRTQQEDSAVYLCASSSTRREGSADTQYFGPGTRLTVL.

This clonotype was seen only once. This chain connects TRBV4-1 to TRBJ2-3, with 14 bases that match TRBD2. The V segment lost 0 bases and the J segment 6 bases; nucleotides outside the gene matches: 2. This CDR3 comprises 16 residues. Looked up from germline, CDR1 is MGHRA and CDR2 is YSYEKL. DNA for the CDR3: TGCGCCAGCAGCCAAGAAGGACTAGCGGGGGGCGATACGCAGTATTTT. Translation: CASSQEGLAGGDTQYF.

The rearrangement links TRBV29-1 to TRBJ1-2; weak D call: TRBD1 (5 bases). In germline, CDR1 is SQVTM, CDR2 ANQGSEA. V dropped 4 bases and J dropped 0 bases, with 9 bases sitting between them. The CDR3 has 13 residues. CDR3 loop: CSVGWGANYGYTF. The CDR3 nucleotides read TGCAGCGTTGGGTGGGGGGCTAACTATGGCTACACCTTC.

The chain recombines TRBV5-1 with TRBJ2-2, with 10 bases that match TRBD2. V lost 5 bases and J lost 0; bases outside the gene matches: 7. Germline V gives CDR1 SGHRS, CDR2 YFSETQ. This CDR3 comprises 17 residues. CDR3 coding DNA: TGCGCCAGCAGAGGGGCTAGCGGGGGCTCGAACACCGGGGAGCTGTTTTTT. It specifies CASRGASGGSNTGELFF. Full variable domain (outside the CDR3, taken from reference TRBV5-1 and TRBJ2-2): KAGVTQTPRYLIKTRGQQVTLSCSPISGHRSVSWYQQTPGQGLQFLFEYFSETQRNKGNFPGRFSGRQFSNSRSEMNVSTLELGDSALYLCASRGASGGSNTGELFFGEGSRLTVL.

This clonotype was seen only a few times. The rearrangement uses TRBV7-9 and TRBJ2-3; D may correspond to TRBD1 or TRBD2 (6 bases each). The V gene's germline CDR1 is SEHNR and CDR2 FQNEAQ (reference sequence). Trimming stripped 4 bases from V and 4 bases from J, with 12 bases between. The CDR3 covers 14 residues. The CDR3 loop is CASSSLGGADTQYF. The DNA for the CDR3 is TGTGCCAGCAGCTCCCTCGGGGGCGCAGATACGCAGTATTTT. Full variable domain (rest looked up from reference TRBV7-9 and TRBJ2-3): DTGVSQNPRHKITKRGQNVTFRCDPISEHNRLYWYRQTLGQGPEFLTYFQNEAQLEKSRLLSDRFSAERPKGSFSTLEIQRTEQGDSAMYLCASSSLGGADTQYFGPGTRLTVL.

The DNA for the CDR3 is TGTGCCAGCAGTTTAAAACTCGGACCGGGGCGGGAAGCTTTCTTT. Its translation: CASSLKLGPGREAFF. The V gene is TRBV27, the J gene TRBJ1-1, with a weak D call TRBD1 (5 bases). This CDR3 spans 15 amino acids. Germline CDR1 is MNHEY and CDR2 is SMNVEV (reference sequence). The ends were cut back, 2 bases at V and 8 bases at J, with 18 bases in the middle.

This chain connects TRBV20-1 to TRBJ2-5; tentative D call: TRBD2 (5 bases). Trimming stripped 0 bases from V and 1 base from J, with 12 bases between. There are 15 residues in the CDR3. Germline V gene sequence: CDR1 DFQATT, CDR2 SNEGSKA (reference sequence). In DNA, the CDR3 is TGCAGTGCTAGAGATGGGAAGGACTTCCAAGAGACCCAGTACTTC. Residues: CSARDGKDFQETQYF.